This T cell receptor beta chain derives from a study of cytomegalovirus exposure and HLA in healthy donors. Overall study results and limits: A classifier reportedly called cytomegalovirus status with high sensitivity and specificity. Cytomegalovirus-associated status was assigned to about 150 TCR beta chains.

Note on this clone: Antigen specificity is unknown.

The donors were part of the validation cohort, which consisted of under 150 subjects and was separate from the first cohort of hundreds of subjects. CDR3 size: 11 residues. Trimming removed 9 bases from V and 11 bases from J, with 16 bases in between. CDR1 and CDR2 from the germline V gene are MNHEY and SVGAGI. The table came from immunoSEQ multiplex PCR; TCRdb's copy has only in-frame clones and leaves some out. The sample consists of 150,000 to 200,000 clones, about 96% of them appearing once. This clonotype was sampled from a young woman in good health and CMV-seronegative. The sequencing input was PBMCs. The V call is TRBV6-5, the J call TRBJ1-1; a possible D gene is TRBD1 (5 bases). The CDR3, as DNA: TGTGCCAGTACTCAGGGTGGTCAGGCTTTCTTT. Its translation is CASTQGGQAFF.